The 10 T cell receptor beta chains below all came from one sample that was sequenced in a study of blood T cell repertoires in COVID-19 (dated by TCRdb to the early 2020s). The library was obtained by the immunoSEQ multiplex PCR assay. This immuneACCESS table, as held by TCRdb, lists in-frame sequences with V and J called but not all clones. Of the missing ones, under half trace to an unresolved V gene in checked studies; the others have no known cause. Across this sample there are approximately 230,000 clones, with about 85% seen only once. The ten largest clones capture 3% of the sample. The sequencing sample was made of peripheral blood. The receptors were sampled from a man between 18 and 35 years old with active or convalescent COVID-19.

This clone was seen more than once but under ten times. The chain carries TRBV7-9 and TRBJ2-7; TRBD2 might be the D (6 bases). The CDR3 spans 14 residues. V was clipped by 5 bases and J by 5 bases, with 16 bases between them. Germline V lookup: CDR1 SEHNR, CDR2 FQNEAQ (reference sequence). The CDR3 coding sequence is TGTGCCAGCAGCACCAGGGACTCCCTGGACGAGCAGTACTTC. This translates into CASSTRDSLDEQYF.

The rearrangement joins TRBV3-1 (or the pseudogene TRBV3-2) to TRBJ1-6; 7 nucleotides align to TRBD1. From germline, CDR1 is LGHDT and CDR2 YNNKEL (reference sequence). This CDR3 comprises 16 residues. The J segment lost 5 bases and the V segment lost 4 bases, leaving 8 bases of the junction unmatched. For the CDR3, the DNA is TGTGCCAGCAGCCTTCTACAGGGACAGAATAATTCACCCCTCCACTTT. Translation: CASSLLQGQNNSPLHF.

This sequence joins TRBV28 and TRBJ1-1; 8 positions match TRBD1. CDR1 and CDR2 from the germline V gene are MDHEN and SYDVKM. Germline trimming cut 6 bases from V and 6 bases from J; bases unmatched to any gene: 3. The CDR3 length is 12 residues. CDR3 amino acids: CASRTGVAEAFF. CDR3 DNA: TGTGCCAGCAGGACAGGGGTGGCTGAAGCTTTCTTT.

The J gene is TRBJ1-1, the V gene TRBV20-1; tentatively, D is TRBD1 (5 bases). The V and J ends lost 5 bases and 3 bases respectively, with 7 bases between them. The CDR3 covers 11 residues. Per the germline V gene, CDR1 is DFQATT and CDR2 is SNEGSKA (reference sequence). CDR3 sequence (DNA): TGCAGTGCTGCGGGGGACACTGAAGCTTTCTTT. Its protein product is CSAAGDTEAFF.

This clone was counted a few times. V gene TRBV19 combines with J gene TRBJ1-2; 8 nucleotides align to TRBD1. This CDR3 comprises 14 residues. With V trimmed by 5 bases and J by 6 bases, 8 bases remained unmatched. Germline lookup yields CDR1 LNHDA and CDR2 SQIVND (reference sequence). CDR3 sequence reads: CASSANPGGHGYTF. The CDR3 DNA follows: TGTGCCAGTAGTGCAAACCCAGGGGGCCATGGCTACACCTTC.

The rearrangement uses TRBV18 and TRBJ2-7, with D tentatively TRBD1 (6 bases). CDR1 is KGHSH and CDR2 is LQKENI in the germline V gene. The V end was cut by 4 bases, the J end by 5 bases, with 15 bases between. The CDR3 spans 14 residues. DNA of the CDR3: TGTGCCAGCTCACTAGTAGTAAGGGACAACGAGCAGTACTTC. This translates into CASSLVVRDNEQYF.

The rearrangement links TRBV28 to TRBJ1-2; the D is unclear. Germline V gene sequence: CDR1 MDHEN, CDR2 SYDVKM. There are 14 residues in the CDR3. V dropped 5 bases and J dropped 3 bases, with 13 bases sitting between them. DNA for the CDR3: TGTGCCAGCAGTCAGCGGAATAATCACTATGGCTACACCTTC. Translation gives CASSQRNNHYGYTF.

The chain combines TRBV2 with TRBJ1-2; no clear D gene. The CDR3 has 15 residues. Looked up from germline, CDR1 is SNHLY and CDR2 is FYNNEI. V was cut by 3 bases and J by 0 bases, with 11 bases left in between. In DNA, the CDR3 is TGTGCCAGCAGTGATTCCGCGTTAGCTAACTATGGCTACACCTTC. This gives the protein CASSDSALANYGYTF.

The V call is TRBV30, the J call TRBJ1-1, with unresolved D. This CDR3 spans 12 amino acids. Looked up from germline, CDR1 is GTSNPN and CDR2 is SVGIG (reference sequence). V was clipped by 0 bases and J by 11 bases, with 13 bases between them. The CDR3 reads CAWSVRGNAAFF. CDR3 in DNA: TGTGCCTGGAGTGTACGGGGTAATGCGGCTTTCTTT.

This chain connects TRBV6-4 to TRBJ2-3, with D tentatively TRBD2 (6 bases). Trimming removed 6 bases at V and 1 base at J, with 17 bases between. CDR3 length: 16 residues. The germline gives CDR1 MRHNA, CDR2 SNTAGT. Here the CDR3 reads CASSLLSGEGTDTQYF. The CDR3 nucleotides are TGTGCCAGCAGCCTCTTATCGGGAGAAGGCACAGATACGCAGTATTTT.